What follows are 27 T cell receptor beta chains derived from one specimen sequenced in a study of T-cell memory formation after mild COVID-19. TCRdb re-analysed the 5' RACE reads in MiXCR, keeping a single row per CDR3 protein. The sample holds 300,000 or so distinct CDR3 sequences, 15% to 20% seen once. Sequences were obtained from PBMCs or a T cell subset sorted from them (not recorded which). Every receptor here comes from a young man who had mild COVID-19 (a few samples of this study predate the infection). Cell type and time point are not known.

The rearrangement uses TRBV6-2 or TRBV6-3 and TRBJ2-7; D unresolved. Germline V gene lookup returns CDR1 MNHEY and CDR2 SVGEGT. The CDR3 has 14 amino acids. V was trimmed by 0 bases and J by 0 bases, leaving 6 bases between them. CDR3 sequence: CASSYSDRSYEQYV. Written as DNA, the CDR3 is TGTGCCAGCAGTTACTCTGACCGCTCCTACGAGCAGTACGTC.

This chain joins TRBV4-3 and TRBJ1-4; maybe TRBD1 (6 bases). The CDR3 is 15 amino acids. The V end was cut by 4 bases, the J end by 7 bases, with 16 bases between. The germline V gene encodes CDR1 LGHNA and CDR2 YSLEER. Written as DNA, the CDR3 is TGCGCCAGCAGCCCCTACGGGGGCCGGGGTGAAAAACTGTTTTTT. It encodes CASSPYGGRGEKLFF.

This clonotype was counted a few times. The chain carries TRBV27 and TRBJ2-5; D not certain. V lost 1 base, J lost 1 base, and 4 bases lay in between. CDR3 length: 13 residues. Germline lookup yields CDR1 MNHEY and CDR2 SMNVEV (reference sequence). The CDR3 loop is CASSLFCQETQYF. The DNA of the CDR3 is TGTGCCAGCAGTTTATTCTGCCAAGAGACCCAGTACTTC.

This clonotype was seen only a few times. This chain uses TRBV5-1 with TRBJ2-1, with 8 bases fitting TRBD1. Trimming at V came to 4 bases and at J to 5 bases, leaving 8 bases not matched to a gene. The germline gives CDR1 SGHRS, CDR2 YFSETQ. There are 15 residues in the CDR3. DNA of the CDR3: TGCGCCAGCAGCACAGGGGGGCTTAGGGACAATGAGCAGTTCTTC. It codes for CASSTGGLRDNEQFF.

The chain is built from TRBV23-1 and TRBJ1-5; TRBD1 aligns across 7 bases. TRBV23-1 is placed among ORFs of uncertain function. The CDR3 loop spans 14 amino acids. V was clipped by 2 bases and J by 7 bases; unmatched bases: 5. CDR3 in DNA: TGCGCCAGCAGTCAACCAGGGGGGACCCAGCCCCAGCATTTT. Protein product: CASSQPGGTQPQHF.

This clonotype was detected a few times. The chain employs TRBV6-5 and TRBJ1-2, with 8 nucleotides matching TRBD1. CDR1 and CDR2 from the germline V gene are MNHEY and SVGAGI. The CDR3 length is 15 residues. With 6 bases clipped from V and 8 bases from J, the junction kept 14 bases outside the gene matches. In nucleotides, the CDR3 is TGTGCCAGCAGATACGGATTTGAGGACAGGGACGGCTACACCTTC. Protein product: CASRYGFEDRDGYTF.

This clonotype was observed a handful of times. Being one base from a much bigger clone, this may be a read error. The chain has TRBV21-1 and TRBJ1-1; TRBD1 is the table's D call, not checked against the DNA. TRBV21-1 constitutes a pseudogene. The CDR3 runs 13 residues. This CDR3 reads CASSWGANTEAFF. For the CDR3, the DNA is TGTGCCAGCAGCTGGGGGGCGAACACTGAAGCTTTCTTT.

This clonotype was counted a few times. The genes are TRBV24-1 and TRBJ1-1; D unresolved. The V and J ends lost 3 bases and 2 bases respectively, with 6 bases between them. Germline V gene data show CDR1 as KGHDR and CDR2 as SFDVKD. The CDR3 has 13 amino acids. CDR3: CATSDHTNTEAFF. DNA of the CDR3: TGTGCCACCAGTGATCATACCAACACTGAAGCTTTCTTT.

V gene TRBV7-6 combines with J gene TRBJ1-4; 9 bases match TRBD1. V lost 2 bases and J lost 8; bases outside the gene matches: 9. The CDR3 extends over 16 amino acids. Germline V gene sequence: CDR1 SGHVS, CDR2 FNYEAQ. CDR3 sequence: CASSLRGQGLGEKLFF. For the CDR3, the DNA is TGTGCCAGCAGCTTAAGGGGACAGGGTTTGGGAGAAAAACTGTTTTTT.

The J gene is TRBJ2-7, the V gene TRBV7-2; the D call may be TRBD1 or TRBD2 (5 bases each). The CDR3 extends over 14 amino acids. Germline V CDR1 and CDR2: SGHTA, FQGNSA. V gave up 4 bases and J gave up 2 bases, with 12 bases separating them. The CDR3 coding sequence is TGTGCCAGCAGCTCACACATGGGACCCTACGAGCAGTACGTC. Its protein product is CASSSHMGPYEQYV.

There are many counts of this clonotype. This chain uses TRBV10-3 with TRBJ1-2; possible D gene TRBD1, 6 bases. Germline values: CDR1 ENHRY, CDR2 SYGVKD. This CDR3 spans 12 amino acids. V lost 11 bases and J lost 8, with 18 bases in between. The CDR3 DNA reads TGTGCCTCACGCCAGGGGTCTTTCGGCTACACCTTC. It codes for CASRQGSFGYTF.

The CDR3 spells CASRTQSDTQYF. The CDR3, as DNA: TGTGCCAGCAGAACCCAATCAGATACGCAGTATTTT. The rearrangement links TRBV6-6 to TRBJ2-3; D uncertain. V lost 6 bases and J lost 4, with 8 bases in between. The CDR3 length is 12 residues. Germline assignment: CDR1 MNHNY and CDR2 SVGAGI (reference sequence).

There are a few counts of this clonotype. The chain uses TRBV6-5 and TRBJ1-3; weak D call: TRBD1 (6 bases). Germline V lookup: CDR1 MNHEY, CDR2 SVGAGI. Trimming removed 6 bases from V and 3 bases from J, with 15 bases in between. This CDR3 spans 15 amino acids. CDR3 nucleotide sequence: TGTGCCAGCAGGGGGGCCGACAGTAATGGAAACACCATATATTTT. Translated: CASRGADSNGNTIYF.

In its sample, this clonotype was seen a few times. Here the CDR3 DNA reads TGCGCCAGCAGCCATCAACAGGGACGGATGAAGTCTGGCTACACCTTC. This encodes CASSHQQGRMKSGYTF. The chain recombines TRBV5-1 with TRBJ1-2; perhaps TRBD1 as D (6 bases). CDR3 size: 16 residues. Germline V CDR1 and CDR2: SGHRS, YFSETQ. Trimming cost V 4 bases and J 7 bases, with 23 bases left between them.

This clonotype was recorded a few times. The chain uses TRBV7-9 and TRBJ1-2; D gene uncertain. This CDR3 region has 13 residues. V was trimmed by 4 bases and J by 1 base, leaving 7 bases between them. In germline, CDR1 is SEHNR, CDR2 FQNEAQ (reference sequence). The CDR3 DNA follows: TGTGCCAGCAGCTATGGCCTTAACTATGGCTACACCTTC. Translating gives CASSYGLNYGYTF.

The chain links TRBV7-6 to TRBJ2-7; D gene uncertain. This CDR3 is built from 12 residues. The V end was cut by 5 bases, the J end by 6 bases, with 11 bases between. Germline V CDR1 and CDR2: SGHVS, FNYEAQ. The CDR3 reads CASSQRAREQYF. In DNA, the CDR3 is TGTGCCAGCAGCCAACGTGCTCGCGAGCAGTACTTC.

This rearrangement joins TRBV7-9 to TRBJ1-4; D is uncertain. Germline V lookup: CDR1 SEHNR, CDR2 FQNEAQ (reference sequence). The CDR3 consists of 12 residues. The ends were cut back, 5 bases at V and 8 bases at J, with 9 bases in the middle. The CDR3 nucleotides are TGTGCCAGCAGCGCCAACCACGAAAAACTGTTTTTT. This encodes CASSANHEKLFF.

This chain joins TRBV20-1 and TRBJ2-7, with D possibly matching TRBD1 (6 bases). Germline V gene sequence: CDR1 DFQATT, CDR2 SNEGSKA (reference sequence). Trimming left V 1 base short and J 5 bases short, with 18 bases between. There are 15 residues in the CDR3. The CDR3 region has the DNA TGCAGTGCTAGAGGGGGTGCGGTTGGGGGCAACGAGCAGTACGTC. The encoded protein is CSARGGAVGGNEQYV.

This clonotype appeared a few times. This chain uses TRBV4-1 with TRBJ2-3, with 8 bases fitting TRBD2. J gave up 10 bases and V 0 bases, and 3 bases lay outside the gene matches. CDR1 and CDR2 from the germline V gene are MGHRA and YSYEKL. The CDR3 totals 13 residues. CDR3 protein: CASSQDPTSAQYF. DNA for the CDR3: TGCGCCAGCAGCCAAGATCCGACTAGCGCGCAGTATTTT.

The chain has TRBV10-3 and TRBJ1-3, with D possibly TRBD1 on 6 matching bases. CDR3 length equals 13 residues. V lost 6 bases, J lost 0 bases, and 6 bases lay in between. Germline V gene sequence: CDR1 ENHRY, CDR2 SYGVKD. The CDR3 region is CAIRDSSGNTIYF. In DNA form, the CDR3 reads TGTGCCATCAGGGACAGCTCTGGAAACACCATATATTTT.

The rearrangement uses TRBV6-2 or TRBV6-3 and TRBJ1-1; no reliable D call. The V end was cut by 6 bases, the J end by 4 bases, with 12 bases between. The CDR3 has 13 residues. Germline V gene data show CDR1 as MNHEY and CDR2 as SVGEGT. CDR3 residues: CASRFEWSTEAFF. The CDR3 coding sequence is TGTGCCAGCAGATTTGAATGGTCCACTGAAGCTTTCTTT.

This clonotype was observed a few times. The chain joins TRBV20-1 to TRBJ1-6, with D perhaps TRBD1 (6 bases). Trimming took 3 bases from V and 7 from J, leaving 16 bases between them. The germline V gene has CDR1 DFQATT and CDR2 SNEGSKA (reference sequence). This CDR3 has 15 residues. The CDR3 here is CSASYLQGVNSPLHF. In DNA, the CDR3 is TGCAGTGCTAGTTATCTACAGGGCGTAAATTCACCCCTCCACTTT.

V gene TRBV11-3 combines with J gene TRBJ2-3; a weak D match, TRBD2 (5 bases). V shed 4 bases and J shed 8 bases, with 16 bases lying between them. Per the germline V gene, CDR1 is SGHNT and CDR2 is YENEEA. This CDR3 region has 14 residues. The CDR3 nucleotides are TGTGCCAGCAGCTATCGAAGCGCAGAGGGTACGCAGTATTTT. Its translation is CASSYRSAEGTQYF.

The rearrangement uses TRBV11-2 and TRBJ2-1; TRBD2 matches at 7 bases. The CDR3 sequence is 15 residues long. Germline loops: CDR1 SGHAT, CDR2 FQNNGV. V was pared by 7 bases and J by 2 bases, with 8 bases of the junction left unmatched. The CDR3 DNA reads TGTGCCAGCACGGGGAGGGGCTCGCCCTACAATGAGCAGTTCTTC. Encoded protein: CASTGRGSPYNEQFF.

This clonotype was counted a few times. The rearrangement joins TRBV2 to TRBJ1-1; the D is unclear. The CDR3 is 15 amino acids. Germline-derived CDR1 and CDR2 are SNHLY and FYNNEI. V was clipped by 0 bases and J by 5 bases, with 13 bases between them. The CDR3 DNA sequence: TGTGCCAGCAGTGAAGCGCTTGTTCAGTGGACTGAAGCTTTCTTT. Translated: CASSEALVQWTEAFF.

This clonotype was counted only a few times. The CDR3 is CSVAGQGARETQYF. Here the CDR3 DNA reads TGCAGCGTTGCAGGACAGGGGGCGCGAGAGACCCAGTACTTC. The gene calls are TRBV29-1 and TRBJ2-5; 11 nucleotides agree with TRBD1. Germline assignment: CDR1 SQVTM and CDR2 ANQGSEA. The CDR3 spans 14 residues. Unmatched junction bases numbered 5, after V lost 4 bases and J lost 4 bases.

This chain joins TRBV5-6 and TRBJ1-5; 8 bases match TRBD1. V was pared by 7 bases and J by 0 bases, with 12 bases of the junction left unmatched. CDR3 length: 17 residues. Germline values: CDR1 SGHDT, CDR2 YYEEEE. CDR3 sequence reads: CASSTGGAFYSNQPQHF. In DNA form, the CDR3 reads TGTGCCAGCTCTACAGGGGGAGCATTTTATAGCAATCAGCCCCAGCATTTT. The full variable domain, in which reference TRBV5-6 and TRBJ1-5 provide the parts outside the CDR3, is DAGVTQSPTHLIKTRGQQVTLRCSPKSGHDTVSWYQQALGQGPQFIFQYYEEEERQRGNFPDRFSGHQFPNYSSELNVNALLLGDSALYLCASSTGGAFYSNQPQHFGDGTRLSIL.